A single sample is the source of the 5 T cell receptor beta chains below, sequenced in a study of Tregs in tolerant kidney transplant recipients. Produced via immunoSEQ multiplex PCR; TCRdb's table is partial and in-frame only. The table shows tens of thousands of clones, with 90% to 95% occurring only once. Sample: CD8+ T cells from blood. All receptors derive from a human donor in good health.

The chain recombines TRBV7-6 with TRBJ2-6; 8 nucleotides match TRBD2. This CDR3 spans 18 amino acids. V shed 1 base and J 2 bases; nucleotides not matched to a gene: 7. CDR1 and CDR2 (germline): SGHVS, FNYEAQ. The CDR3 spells CASSLVPGSGTGANVLTF. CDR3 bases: TGTGCCAGCAGCTTAGTTCCTGGTAGCGGGACTGGGGCCAACGTCCTGACTTTC.

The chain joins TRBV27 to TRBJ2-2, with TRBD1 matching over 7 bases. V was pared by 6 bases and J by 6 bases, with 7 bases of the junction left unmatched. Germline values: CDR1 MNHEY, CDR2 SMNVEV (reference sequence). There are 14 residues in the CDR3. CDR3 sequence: CASSPPTGAGELFF. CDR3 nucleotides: TGTGCCAGCAGCCCTCCTACAGGGGCCGGGGAGCTGTTTTTT.

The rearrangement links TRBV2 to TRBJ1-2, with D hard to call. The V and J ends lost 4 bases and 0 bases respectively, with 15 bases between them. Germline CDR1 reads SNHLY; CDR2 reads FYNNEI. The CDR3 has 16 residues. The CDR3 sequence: CASSAPHWEPNYGYTF. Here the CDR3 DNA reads TGTGCCAGCAGTGCCCCGCACTGGGAGCCTAACTATGGCTACACCTTC.

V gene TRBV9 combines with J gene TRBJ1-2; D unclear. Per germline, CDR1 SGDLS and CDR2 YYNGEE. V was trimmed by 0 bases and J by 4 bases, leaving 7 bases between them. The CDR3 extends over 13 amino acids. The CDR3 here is CASSVAAGYGYTF. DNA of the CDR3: TGTGCCAGCAGCGTAGCTGCAGGCTATGGCTACACCTTC.

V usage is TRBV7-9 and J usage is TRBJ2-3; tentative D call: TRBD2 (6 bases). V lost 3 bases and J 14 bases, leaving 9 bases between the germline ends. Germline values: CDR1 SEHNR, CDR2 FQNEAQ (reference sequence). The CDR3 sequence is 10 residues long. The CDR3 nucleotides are TGTGCCAGCAGCTTCCGGGACTTGTATTTT. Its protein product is CASSFRDLYF. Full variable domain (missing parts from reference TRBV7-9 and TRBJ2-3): DTGVSQNPRHKITKRGQNVTFRCDPISEHNRLYWYRQTLGQGPEFLTYFQNEAQLEKSRLLSDRFSAERPKGSFSTLEIQRTEQGDSAMYLCASSFRDLYFGPGTRLTVL.